One sample yielded the 22 T cell receptor beta chains listed below, sequenced in a study of blood T cells in healthy people across ages (dated by TCRdb to 2015 to 2017). Library creation used 5' RACE. Instrument used: Illumina HiSeq 2500. A second PCR of roughly 7 to 11 cycles was performed with a sample-barcoded 5' primer and a J-beta primer mix. The raw public reads went through TCRdb reprocessing: fastp at Q25, MiXCR clone calling, in-frame beta chains kept. Records with the same CDR3 protein are collapsed into one entry carrying the most frequent genes and DNA. In all, the sample holds 1.5 million to 2 million distinct CDR3 sequences, and about 35% of those were seen once. 10% to 12% of the sample comes from the top ten. Sequencing was done on a sample of blood. The source of these receptors is a woman aged 25 to 45 in good health.

There are a few counts of this clonotype. This chain uses TRBV3-1 with TRBJ2-5; maybe TRBD1 (6 bases). The CDR3 extends over 14 amino acids. V shed 6 bases and J shed 3 bases, with 14 bases lying between them. In germline, CDR1 is LGHDT, CDR2 YNNKEL (reference sequence). The DNA of the CDR3 is TGTGCCAGCAGAAACAGGGATTTGGAAGAGACCCAGTACTTC. Amino acid sequence: CASRNRDLEETQYF.

Concerning this clonotype: One end of the junction varies from germline; a read error may be responsible. The chain combines TRBV30 with TRBJ2-3; D ambiguous. Germline V gives CDR1 GTSNPN, CDR2 SVGIG (reference sequence). There are 12 residues in the CDR3. For the CDR3, the DNA is TGTGCCCGGAGTGTACCTGCAGGTACGCAGTATTTT. Translation: CARSVPAGTQYF.

For this clonotype: Mismatch with germline at one junction end may stem from a read error. The rearrangement links TRBV9 to TRBJ2-1, with D tentatively TRBD2 (6 bases). Germline V CDR1 and CDR2: SGDLS, YYNGEE. CDR3 length: 15 residues. The CDR3 sequence: CASSVEGGVYNERFF. The CDR3 coding sequence is TGTGCCAGCAGCGTAGAAGGCGGGGTATACAATGAGCGGTTCTTC.

This clonotype came up a few times. The chain couples TRBV5-6 to TRBJ2-5; D not resolved. Germline V lookup: CDR1 SGHDT, CDR2 YYEEEE. The V end was cut by 2 bases, the J end by 3 bases, with 11 bases between. CDR3 length: 14 amino acids. Here the CDR3 DNA reads TGTGCCAGCAGCTTAGGGTCGGCCGAAGAGACCCAGTACTTC. Its translation is CASSLGSAEETQYF. Based on the CDR3 plus reference TRBV5-6 and TRBJ2-5, the full variable domain is DAGVTQSPTHLIKTRGQQVTLRCSPKSGHDTVSWYQQALGQGPQFIFQYYEEEERQRGNFPDRFSGHQFPNYSSELNVNALLLGDSALYLCASSLGSAEETQYFGPGTRLLVL.

This clonotype was observed a few times. DNA for the CDR3: TGCAGTGCTCCCCAGACTAGCGGGCGCCATGAGCAGTTCTTC. It yields the protein CSAPQTSGRHEQFF. J is TRBJ2-1 and V is TRBV20-1; 10 positions match TRBD2. Trimming removed 5 bases from V and 8 bases from J; junction bases left unmatched: 9. The germline V gene encodes CDR1 DFQATT and CDR2 SNEGSKA (reference sequence). This CDR3 is built from 14 residues.

V is TRBV9 and J is TRBJ2-3, with 7 nucleotides matching TRBD1. J gave up 1 base and V 4 bases, and 6 bases lay outside the gene matches. The CDR3 totals 15 residues. Germline V CDR1 and CDR2: SGDLS, YYNGEE. CDR3 sequence (DNA): TGTGCCAGCAGCTCAGGAGGACAGGGCACAGATACGCAGTATTTT. Its protein is CASSSGGQGTDTQYF.

As to this clonotype: A much larger clone differs by one base, so this may be a read error. This chain uses TRBV7-2 with TRBJ2-1, with TRBD1 as a possible D gene (6 bases). The germline V gene has CDR1 SGHTA and CDR2 FQGNSA. The CDR3 has 15 residues. With 1 base removed from V and 0 bases from J, the gap between germline ends came to 7 bases. In nucleotides, the CDR3 is TGTGCCAGCAGCTTAGGGGGGCACTCCTACAATGAGCAGTTCTTC. Translated: CASSLGGHSYNEQFF.

There are a few counts of this clonotype. The chain joins TRBV20-1 to TRBJ2-1, with 8 bases that match TRBD2. The germline V gene encodes CDR1 DFQATT and CDR2 SNEGSKA (reference sequence). Trimming at V came to 6 bases and at J to 0 bases, leaving 13 bases not matched to a gene. The CDR3 length is 17 residues. For the CDR3, the DNA is TGCAGTGCAAAGGCCGGGAGGGCCAGGAGCTCCTACAATGAGCAGTTCTTC. Translation: CSAKAGRARSSYNEQFF.

This clonotype came up a few times. V usage is TRBV20-1 and J usage is TRBJ2-7; 8 bases are shared with TRBD2. This CDR3 comprises 16 residues. Germline CDR1 reads DFQATT; CDR2 reads SNEGSKA (reference sequence). V was clipped by 0 bases and J by 6 bases; unmatched bases: 13. CDR3 DNA sequence: TGCAGTGCTAGAGATCCAAGAAATAGCGGGATTGTCGAGCAGTACTTC. It is translated as CSARDPRNSGIVEQYF.

The chain is built from TRBV5-6 and TRBJ1-6, with 7 bases matching TRBD1. The CDR3 runs 14 residues. The germline V gene encodes CDR1 SGHDT and CDR2 YYEEEE. J was trimmed by 8 bases and V by 4 bases; bases with no gene match: 6. The CDR3 region has the DNA TGTGCCAGCAGCATAAGACAGGGTGATTCACCCCTCCACTTT. Its translation is CASSIRQGDSPLHF. The full variable domain, rest sourced from reference TRBV5-6 and TRBJ1-6, is DAGVTQSPTHLIKTRGQQVTLRCSPKSGHDTVSWYQQALGQGPQFIFQYYEEEERQRGNFPDRFSGHQFPNYSSELNVNALLLGDSALYLCASSIRQGDSPLHFGNGTRLTVT.

This clonotype was observed a handful of times. The rearrangement joins TRBV12-3 or TRBV12-4 to TRBJ2-1; 11 bases agree with TRBD2. V shed 7 bases, J shed 7 bases, and the junction held 9 bases outside the gene matches. The CDR3 is 15 amino acids. The CDR3 DNA is TGTGCCAGCACCCTTAGCGGGAGGGTGGCGAATGAGCAGTTCTTC. Residues: CASTLSGRVANEQFF.

This clonotype was counted a few times. The J gene is TRBJ2-3, the V gene TRBV7-7; TRBD1 might be the D (5 bases). This CDR3 region has 15 residues. The ends were cut back, 5 bases at V and 5 bases at J, with 17 bases in the middle. CDR1 and CDR2 (germline): SSHAT, FNYEAQ (reference sequence). The CDR3 region has the DNA TGTGCCAGCAGCCCGGGTCTAGTTAGGGGAGATACGCAGTATTTT. Its protein product is CASSPGLVRGDTQYF.

This clonotype was detected ten times or more. The chain has TRBV7-3 and TRBJ2-1, with 9 nucleotides matching TRBD2. Unmatched junction bases numbered 5, after V lost 2 bases and J lost 6 bases. The CDR3 has 15 amino acids. CDR1 and CDR2 from the germline V gene are SGHTA and FQGTGA. In DNA form, the CDR3 reads TGTGCCAGCAGCTTACAGGGACTAGCCCCCAATGAGCAGTTCTTC. It yields the protein CASSLQGLAPNEQFF.

V gene TRBV7-8 combines with J gene TRBJ2-7, with D tentatively TRBD1 (6 bases). Germline assignment: CDR1 SGHVS and CDR2 FQNEAQ. V shed 3 bases and J shed 6 bases, with 12 bases lying between them. CDR3 length equals 13 residues. The CDR3, as DNA: TGTGCCAGCAGCTTGGACAGCGCCGCCGAGCAGTACTTC. This gives the protein CASSLDSAAEQYF.

The CDR3 sequence is CASSPERGTYEQYF. Here the CDR3 DNA reads TGTGCCAGCAGTCCCGAGCGGGGCACCTACGAGCAGTACTTC. The chain links TRBV2 to TRBJ2-7; 7 nucleotides match TRBD2. CDR3 length equals 14 residues. CDR1 SNHLY and CDR2 FYNNEI come from the germline V gene. V gave up 5 bases and J gave up 2 bases; unmatched junction bases: 6.

The rearrangement joins TRBV2 to TRBJ2-3, with D perhaps matching TRBD2 (7 bases). From germline, CDR1 is SNHLY and CDR2 FYNNEI. The CDR3 is 16 residues long. Trimming removed 0 bases at V and 2 bases at J, with 12 bases between. The CDR3 sequence is CASSEAGGATTDTQYF. The CDR3 region has the DNA TGTGCCAGCAGTGAAGCGGGGGGGGCCACCACAGATACGCAGTATTTT.

The chain employs TRBV18 and TRBJ2-3; D is perhaps TRBD1 (6 bases). The germline V and J ends were trimmed by 8 bases and 1 base, with 13 bases remaining between them. The CDR3 extends over 14 amino acids. CDR1 is KGHSH and CDR2 is LQKENI in the germline V gene. The CDR3 DNA reads as TGTGCCAGCATCAGGGGTGATGGCACAGATACGCAGTATTTT. Amino acid sequence: CASIRGDGTDTQYF.

As regards this clonotype: Just one base apart from a much larger clone, this may be a read error. This chain uses TRBV5-1 with TRBJ1-2; perhaps TRBD1 as D (5 bases). The germline gives CDR1 SGHRS, CDR2 YFSETQ. V was shortened by 0 bases and J by 10 bases, with 13 bases between the two germline ends. The CDR3 runs to 13 residues. CDR3 loop: CASSLVQGGDYTF. The CDR3 DNA reads TGCGCCAGCAGCTTGGTTCAGGGTGGTGACTACACCTTC.

The CDR3 spells CASSRWDRKETQYF. As DNA, the CDR3 is TGTGCCAGCTCCAGGTGGGACAGGAAGGAGACCCAGTACTTC. The chain uses TRBV27 and TRBJ2-5, with 8 bases lining up with TRBD1. The CDR3 extends over 14 amino acids. CDR1 and CDR2 (germline): MNHEY, SMNVEV (reference sequence). The V and J ends lost 8 bases and 5 bases, in that order; junction bases with no gene match: 10.

This clonotype has at least ten counts. The chain couples TRBV4-1 to TRBJ2-5, with D possibly called TRBD1 or TRBD2 (5 bases each). This CDR3 spans 15 amino acids. The germline CDR1 and CDR2 sequences are MGHRA and YSYEKL. V shed 1 base and J shed 4 bases, with 13 bases lying between them. The CDR3 region has the DNA TGCGCCAGCAGCCAAGTCCATTCAGGGAGAGAGACCCAGTACTTC. It codes for CASSQVHSGRETQYF.

There are many counts of this clonotype. The CDR3 region is CASSLGTDRAVVDIQYF. DNA for the CDR3: TGTGCCAGCAGCTTAGGTACCGACAGGGCGGTGGTTGACATTCAGTACTTC. This rearrangement joins TRBV7-7 to TRBJ2-4; 7 positions agree with TRBD1. Trimming took 1 base from V and 8 from J; bases not matched to a gene: 14. CDR1 SSHAT and CDR2 FNYEAQ come from the germline V gene (reference sequence). The CDR3 is made up of 17 amino acids.

This clonotype was detected only a few times. This rearrangement joins TRBV30 to TRBJ2-7; D might be TRBD1 (6 bases). From germline, CDR1 is GTSNPN and CDR2 SVGIG (reference sequence). This CDR3 region has 13 residues. V was trimmed by 0 bases and J by 4 bases, leaving 10 bases between them. Here the CDR3 DNA reads TGTGCCTGGAGTGTAGGGGACATTTACGAGCAGTACTTC. As protein: CAWSVGDIYEQYF.